These 8 T cell receptor beta chains came from one sample sequenced in a study of long-term antiretroviral therapy in people with HIV (dated 2022 in TCRdb). The immunoSEQ hsTCRB v3.0 assay was used at survey level resolution to sequence the TRB variable region. TCRdb provides this immuneACCESS table in a form limited to in-frame rearrangements. Some clones are lacking; in checked studies, under half of them reflect an unresolved V gene, and why the rest are absent is not known. Present in this sample are 25,000 to 35,000 clones, around nine tenths of which were seen just once. The leading ten clones occupy 3.6% of the sample. Source: unsorted PBMCs, taken 1.8 years after starting antiretroviral therapy. The source is a woman under 30 with HIV.

This rearrangement joins TRBV5-1 to TRBJ2-4, with 7 bases aligning to TRBD1. With 3 bases clipped from V and 1 base from J, the junction kept 10 bases outside the gene matches. There are 17 residues in the CDR3. Germline assignment: CDR1 SGHRS and CDR2 YFSETQ. CDR3 DNA: TGCGCCAGCAGCTCCGTGGCACAGGGGTTGGCCAAAAACATTCAGTACTTC. It is translated as CASSSVAQGLAKNIQYF.

In its sample, this clone was seen once. This chain connects TRBV5-1 to TRBJ2-2; tentatively, D is TRBD1 (5 bases). Germline V lookup: CDR1 SGHRS, CDR2 YFSETQ. Trimming removed 2 bases from V and 5 bases from J, with 10 bases in between. CDR3 length equals 14 residues. The CDR3 region is CASSFIQGTGELFF. The CDR3 DNA reads as TGCGCCAGCAGCTTTATCCAGGGAACCGGGGAGCTGTTTTTT.

The chain has TRBV11-3 and TRBJ2-3, with D unresolved. This CDR3 is built from 11 residues. Germline CDR1 and CDR2: SGHNT and YENEEA. Trimming took 8 bases from V and 5 from J, leaving 8 bases between them. The CDR3 DNA sequence: TGTGCCAGCGGACGCGGAGATACGCAGTATTTT. Protein sequence: CASGRGDTQYF. Complete variable domain (other parts from reference TRBV11-3 and TRBJ2-3): EAGVVQSPRYKIIEKKQPVAFWCNPISGHNTLYWYLQNLGQGPELLIRYENEEAVDDSQLPKDRFSAERLKGVDSTLKIQPAELGDSAVYLCASGRGDTQYFGPGTRLTVL.

The DNA of the CDR3 is TGCGCCAGCAGTGAAGGGACAGGGGGCTACGAGCAGTACTTC. Its translation is CASSEGTGGYEQYF. V is TRBV10-1 and J is TRBJ2-7, with 11 bases fitting TRBD1. Losses at the gene ends were 3 bases for V and 3 bases for J; bases not matched to a gene: 1. Germline V gene lookup returns CDR1 WNHNN and CDR2 SYGVQD (reference sequence). CDR3 length: 14 residues.

The chain carries TRBV19 and TRBJ2-1; 9 bases match TRBD1. Germline V gene data show CDR1 as LNHDA and CDR2 as SQIVND (reference sequence). The junction had 10 bases not matched to a gene; V was cut back by 3 bases and J by 7 bases. The CDR3 loop spans 16 amino acids. CDR3 region: CASSIPGQGGRNEQFF. DNA for the CDR3: TGTGCCAGTAGTATTCCGGGACAGGGCGGCAGAAATGAGCAGTTCTTC.

The chain joins TRBV18 to TRBJ2-2; unclear D gene. CDR1 is KGHSH and CDR2 is LQKENI in the germline V gene. V lost 1 base, J lost 0 bases, and 12 bases lay in between. The CDR3 extends over 17 amino acids. The DNA of the CDR3 is TGTGCCAGCTCACCACTCTTATCCGGGCCGAACACCGGGGAGCTGTTTTTT. It codes for CASSPLLSGPNTGELFF. The full variable domain, completed using reference TRBV18 and TRBJ2-2, is NAGVMQNPRHLVRRRGQEARLRCSPMKGHSHVYWYRQLPEEGLKFMVYLQKENIIDESGMPKERFSAEFPKEGPSILRIQQVVRGDSAAYFCASSPLLSGPNTGELFFGEGSRLTVL.

This chain uses TRBV9 with TRBJ2-5; 9 nucleotides agree with TRBD1. J gave up 7 bases and V 6 bases, and 16 bases lay outside the gene matches. The CDR3 is 16 amino acids. Germline CDR1 SGDLS, CDR2 YYNGEE. In nucleotides, the CDR3 is TGTGCCAGCACCCCGGGACAGGGAGCGCGGGGAGGGACCCAGTACTTC. Encoded protein: CASTPGQGARGGTQYF.

The chain uses TRBV11-2 and TRBJ2-1, with D tentatively TRBD2 (5 bases). The length of the CDR3 is 14 residues. Germline CDR1 reads SGHAT; CDR2 reads FQNNGV. V lost 0 bases, J lost 11 bases, and 14 bases lay in between. This CDR3 is CASSLDRVSGKQFF. As DNA, the CDR3 is TGTGCCAGCAGCTTAGATCGGGTGTCGGGGAAGCAGTTCTTC.